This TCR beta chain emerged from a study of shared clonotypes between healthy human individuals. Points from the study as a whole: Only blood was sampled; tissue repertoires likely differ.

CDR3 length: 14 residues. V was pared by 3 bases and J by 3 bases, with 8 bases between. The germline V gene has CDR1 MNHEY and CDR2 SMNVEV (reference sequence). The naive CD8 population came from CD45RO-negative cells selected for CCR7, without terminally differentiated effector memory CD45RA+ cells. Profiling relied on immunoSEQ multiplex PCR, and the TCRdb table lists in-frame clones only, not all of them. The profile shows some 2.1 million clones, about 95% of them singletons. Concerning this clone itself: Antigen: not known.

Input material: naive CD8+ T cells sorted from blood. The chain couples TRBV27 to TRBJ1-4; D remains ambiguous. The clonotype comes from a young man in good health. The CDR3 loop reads CASSFRFANEKLFF. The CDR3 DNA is TGTGCCAGCAGTTTTCGGTTTGCTAATGAAAAACTGTTTTTT.